Following are 3 T cell receptor beta chains from one sample sequenced in a study of T cell changes during pregnancy in multiple sclerosis. Repertoires were generated with immunoSEQ multiplex PCR, while TCRdb's copy carries only in-frame clones and drops some. Found here are 40,000 to 45,000 clones, under 95% of them singletons; the top ten hold 0.52%. The specimen comprised CD4+ T cells from peripheral blood mononuclear cells, sampled in the third trimester of pregnancy. The receptors derive from a female donor with multiple sclerosis, enrolled in a pregnancy study.

The chain recombines TRBV5-4 with TRBJ2-5; 12 nucleotides line up with TRBD2. In germline, CDR1 is SGHNT, CDR2 YYREEE (reference sequence). The CDR3 runs 14 residues. Germline trimming cut 4 bases from V and 4 bases from J; bases unmatched to any gene: 2. CDR3 sequence reads: CASSLTSGRETQYF. CDR3 nucleotides: TGTGCCAGCAGCCTGACTAGCGGGAGAGAGACCCAGTACTTC.

The chain links TRBV5-4 to TRBJ1-3; 10 nucleotides line up with TRBD1. There are 14 residues in the CDR3. V lost 1 base, J lost 9 bases, and 4 bases stayed unmatched. From germline, CDR1 is SGHNT and CDR2 YYREEE (reference sequence). The CDR3 spells CASSLPGQGSTIYF. CDR3 nucleotides: TGTGCCAGCAGCTTGCCGGGACAGGGGAGCACCATATATTTT.

This chain links TRBV11-2 with TRBJ2-5; 8 bases fit TRBD2. CDR1 and CDR2 (germline): SGHAT, FQNNGV. The CDR3 loop spans 14 amino acids. The V segment lost 5 bases and the J segment 5 bases; nucleotides outside the gene matches: 7. The CDR3: CASSVGTRRETQYF. CDR3 DNA sequence: TGTGCCAGCAGCGTCGGGACTAGGAGGGAGACCCAGTACTTC. Supplemented by reference TRBV11-2 and TRBJ2-5, the full variable domain reads EAGVAQSPRYKIIEKRQSVAFWCNPISGHATLYWYQQILGQGPKLLIQFQNNGVVDDSQLPKDRFSAERLKGVDSTLKIQPAKLEDSAVYLCASSVGTRRETQYFGPGTRLLVL.